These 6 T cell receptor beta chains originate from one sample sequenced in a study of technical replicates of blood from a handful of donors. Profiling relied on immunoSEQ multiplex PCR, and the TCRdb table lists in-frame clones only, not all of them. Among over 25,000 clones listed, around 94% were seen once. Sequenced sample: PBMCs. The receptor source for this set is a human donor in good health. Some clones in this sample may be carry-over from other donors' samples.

CDR3 amino acids: CASSRNGQGLNNEQFF. The CDR3 DNA reads as TGTGCCAGCAGCCGAAACGGACAGGGGCTCAACAATGAGCAGTTCTTC. The rearrangement links TRBV7-6 to TRBJ2-1; TRBD1 aligns across 9 bases. With 5 bases clipped from V and 5 bases from J, the junction kept 10 bases outside the gene matches. There are 16 residues in the CDR3. Germline CDR1 and CDR2: SGHVS and FNYEAQ.

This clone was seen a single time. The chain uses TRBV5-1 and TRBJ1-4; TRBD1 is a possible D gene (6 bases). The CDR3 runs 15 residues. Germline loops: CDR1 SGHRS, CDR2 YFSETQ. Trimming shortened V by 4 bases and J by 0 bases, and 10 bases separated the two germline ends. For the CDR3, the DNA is TGCGCCAGCAGCGAGGACAGAGCAACTAATGAAAAACTGTTTTTT. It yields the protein CASSEDRATNEKLFF. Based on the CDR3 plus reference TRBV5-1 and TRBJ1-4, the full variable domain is KAGVTQTPRYLIKTRGQQVTLSCSPISGHRSVSWYQQTPGQGLQFLFEYFSETQRNKGNFPGRFSGRQFSNSRSEMNVSTLELGDSALYLCASSEDRATNEKLFFGSGTQLSVL.

The CDR3 sequence: CASSLGQGNNSPLHF. CDR3 sequence (DNA): TGCGCCAGCAGCCTGGGACAGGGGAATAATTCACCCCTCCACTTT. The V gene is TRBV4-1, the J gene TRBJ1-6; TRBD1 matches 10 bases. CDR3 size: 15 residues. Per germline, CDR1 MGHRA and CDR2 YSYEKL. V shed 4 bases, J shed 5 bases, and the junction held 2 bases outside the gene matches.

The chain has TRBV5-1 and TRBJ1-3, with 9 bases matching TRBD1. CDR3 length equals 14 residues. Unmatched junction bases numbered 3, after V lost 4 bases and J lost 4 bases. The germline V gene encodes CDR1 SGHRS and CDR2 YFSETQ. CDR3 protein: CASSPGQGGNTIYF. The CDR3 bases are TGCGCCAGCAGCCCGGGACAGGGAGGAAACACCATATATTTT.

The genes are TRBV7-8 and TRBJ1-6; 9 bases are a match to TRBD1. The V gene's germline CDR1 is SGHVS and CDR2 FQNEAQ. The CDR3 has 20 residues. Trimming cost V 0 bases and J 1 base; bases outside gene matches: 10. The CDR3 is CASSLALQGATRSYNSPLHF. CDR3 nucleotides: TGTGCCAGCAGCTTAGCACTACAGGGGGCAACGAGATCCTATAATTCACCCCTCCACTTT.

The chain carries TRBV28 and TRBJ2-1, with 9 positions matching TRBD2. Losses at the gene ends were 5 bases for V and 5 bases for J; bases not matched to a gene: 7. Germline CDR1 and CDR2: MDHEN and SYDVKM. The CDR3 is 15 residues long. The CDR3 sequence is CASSQLAGAHNEQFF. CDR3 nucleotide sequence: TGTGCCAGCAGTCAGTTAGCGGGGGCCCACAATGAGCAGTTCTTC.